These 7 T cell receptor beta chains came from one sample sequenced in a study of response to subunit inactivated influenza vaccine. TCRdb re-called the RT-PCR reads with MiXCR, one entry per CDR3 protein. Among over 150,000 distinct CDR3 sequences listed, about an eighth were seen once. The sample in question was CD8+ T cells sorted from PBMCs, obtained 5 days after vaccination. Source of these receptors: a man aged 50 to 60 who received an inactivated influenza vaccine.

This clonotype was found many times. CDR3 residues: CSVGEGHNQPQHF. In DNA form, the CDR3 reads TGCAGCGTTGGGGAGGGACACAATCAGCCCCAGCATTTT. The rearrangement links TRBV29-1 to TRBJ1-5, with D possibly TRBD1 on 6 matching bases. CDR3 size: 13 residues. Germline V gives CDR1 SQVTM, CDR2 ANQGSEA. Trimming pared 4 bases from V and 3 bases from J, leaving 10 bases between.

The genes are TRBV6-2 or TRBV6-3 and TRBJ1-1; no firm D call. V was trimmed by 2 bases and J by 5 bases, leaving 6 bases between them. The CDR3 is 12 residues long. Germline V gene sequence: CDR1 MNHEY, CDR2 SVGEGT. CDR3 nucleotides: TGTGCCAGCAGTTACGGCGGAACTGAAGCTTTCTTT. It specifies CASSYGGTEAFF.

This clonotype was counted many times. This chain uses TRBV7-9 with TRBJ2-3; D is unclear. The V and J ends lost 5 bases and 2 bases respectively, with 2 bases between them. The CDR3 is 11 residues long. Germline CDR1 reads SEHNR; CDR2 reads FQNEAQ (reference sequence). The CDR3 DNA reads as TGTGCCAGCAGCCTCACAGATACGCAGTATTTT. Translation gives CASSLTDTQYF.

This clonotype has just a few counts. V and J are TRBV3-1 and TRBJ2-3; TRBD2 agrees at 9 bases. V dropped 1 base and J dropped 5; count of bases not matched to a gene: 10. The germline V gene encodes CDR1 LGHDT and CDR2 YNNKEL (reference sequence). CDR3 length: 17 amino acids. DNA of the CDR3: TGTGCCAGCAGCCAAGGGCCGGGACTAGCCACCGAAGATACGCAGTATTTT. Residues: CASSQGPGLATEDTQYF.

The CDR3 DNA follows: TGTGCCGTCAGGACTACGGGGGGACAGGGGGACGAGCAGTACTTC. Translation gives CAVRTTGGQGDEQYF. The chain uses TRBV7-9 and TRBJ2-7, with 11 nucleotides matching TRBD1. V lost 11 bases to trimming and J lost 5 bases; unmatched junction nucleotides: 14. Germline values: CDR1 SEHNR, CDR2 FQNEAQ (reference sequence). CDR3 length: 15 amino acids.

This clonotype was counted a few times. The rearrangement uses TRBV5-1 and TRBJ2-1; a possible D gene is TRBD2 (6 bases). Germline CDR1 reads SGHRS; CDR2 reads YFSETQ. The CDR3 totals 20 residues. Trimming stripped 0 bases from V and 4 bases from J, with 26 bases between. The CDR3 here is CASSLDAGFLGRQIYNEQFF. The CDR3 nucleotides are TGCGCCAGCAGCTTGGATGCGGGGTTTCTGGGGAGACAAATATACAATGAGCAGTTCTTC.

This chain uses TRBV7-3 with TRBJ2-1; D gene unclear. The CDR3 loop spans 16 amino acids. In germline, CDR1 is SGHTA, CDR2 FQGTGA. V lost 2 bases and J lost 5, with 16 bases in between. The chain's CDR3 is CASSLGILYPNNEQFF. The DNA of the CDR3 is TGTGCCAGCAGCTTAGGCATACTGTATCCAAACAATGAGCAGTTCTTC.